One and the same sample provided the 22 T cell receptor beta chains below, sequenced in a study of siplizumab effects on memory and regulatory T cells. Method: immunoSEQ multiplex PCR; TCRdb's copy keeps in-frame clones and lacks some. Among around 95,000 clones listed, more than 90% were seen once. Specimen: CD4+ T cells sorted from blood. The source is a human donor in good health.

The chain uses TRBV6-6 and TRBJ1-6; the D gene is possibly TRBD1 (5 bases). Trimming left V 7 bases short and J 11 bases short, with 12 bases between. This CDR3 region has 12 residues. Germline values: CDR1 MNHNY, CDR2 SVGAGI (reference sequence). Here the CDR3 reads CASTDGDAPLHF. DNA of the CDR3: TGTGCCAGCACCGACGGGGACGCACCCCTCCACTTT.

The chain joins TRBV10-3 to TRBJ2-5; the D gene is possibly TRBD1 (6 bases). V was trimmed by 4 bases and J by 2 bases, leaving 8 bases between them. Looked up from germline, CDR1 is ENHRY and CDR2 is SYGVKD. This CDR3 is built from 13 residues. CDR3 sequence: CAISGQGQETQYF. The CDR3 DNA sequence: TGTGCCATCAGTGGTCAGGGGCAAGAGACCCAGTACTTC.

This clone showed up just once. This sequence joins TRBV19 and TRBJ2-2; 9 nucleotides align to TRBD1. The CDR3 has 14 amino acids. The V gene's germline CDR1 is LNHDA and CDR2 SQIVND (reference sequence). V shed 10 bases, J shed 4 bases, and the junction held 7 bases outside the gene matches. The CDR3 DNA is TGTGCCACCAGGGGACAGGGTCTCACCGGGGAGCTGTTTTTT. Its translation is CATRGQGLTGELFF.

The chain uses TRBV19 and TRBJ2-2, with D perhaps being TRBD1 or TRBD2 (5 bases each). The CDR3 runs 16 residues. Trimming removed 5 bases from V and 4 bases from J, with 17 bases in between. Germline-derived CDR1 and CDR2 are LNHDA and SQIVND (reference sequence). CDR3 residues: CASSVKPGRITGELFF. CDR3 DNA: TGTGCCAGTAGTGTTAAACCGGGACGGATCACCGGGGAGCTGTTTTTT. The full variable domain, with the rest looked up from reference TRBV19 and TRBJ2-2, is DGGITQSPKYLFRKEGQNVTLSCEQNLNHDAMYWYRQDPGQGLRLIYYSQIVNDFQKGDIAEGYSVSREKKESFPLTVTSAQKNPTAFYLCASSVKPGRITGELFFGEGSRLTVL.

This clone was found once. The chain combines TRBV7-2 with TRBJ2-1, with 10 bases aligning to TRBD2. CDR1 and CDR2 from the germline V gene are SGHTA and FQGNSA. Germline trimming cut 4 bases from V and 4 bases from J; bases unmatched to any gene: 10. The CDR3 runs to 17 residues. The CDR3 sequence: CASSSSGGIGWYNEQFF. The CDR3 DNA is TGTGCCAGCAGCTCTAGCGGGGGAATCGGTTGGTACAATGAGCAGTTCTTC.

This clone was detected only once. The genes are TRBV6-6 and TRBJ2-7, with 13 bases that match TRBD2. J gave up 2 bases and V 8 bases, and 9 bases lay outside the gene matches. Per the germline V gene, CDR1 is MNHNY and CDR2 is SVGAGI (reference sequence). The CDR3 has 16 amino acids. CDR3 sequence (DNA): TGTGCCAGCCTCACTAGCGGGGGGGCCTTCCCCTACGAGCAGTACTTC. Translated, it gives CASLTSGGAFPYEQYF.

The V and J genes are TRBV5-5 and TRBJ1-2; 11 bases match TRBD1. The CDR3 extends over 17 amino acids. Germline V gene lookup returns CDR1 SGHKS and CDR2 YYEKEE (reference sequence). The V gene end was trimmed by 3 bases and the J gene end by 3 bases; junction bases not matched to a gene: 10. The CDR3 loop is CASSWDGTGGRDYGYTF. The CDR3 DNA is TGTGCCAGCAGCTGGGATGGGACAGGGGGGCGGGACTATGGCTACACCTTC.

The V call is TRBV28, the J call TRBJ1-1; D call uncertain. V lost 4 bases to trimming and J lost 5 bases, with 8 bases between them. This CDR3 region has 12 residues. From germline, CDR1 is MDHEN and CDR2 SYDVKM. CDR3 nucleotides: TGTGCCAGCAGTTGGAGGTTAACTGAAGCTTTCTTT. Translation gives CASSWRLTEAFF.

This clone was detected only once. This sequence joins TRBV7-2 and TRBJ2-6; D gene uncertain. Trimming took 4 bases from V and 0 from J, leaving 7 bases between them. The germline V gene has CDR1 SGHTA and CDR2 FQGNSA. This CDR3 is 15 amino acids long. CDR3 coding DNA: TGTGCCAGCAGCTCCCGGATCTCTGGGGCCAACGTCCTGACTTTC. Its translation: CASSSRISGANVLTF.

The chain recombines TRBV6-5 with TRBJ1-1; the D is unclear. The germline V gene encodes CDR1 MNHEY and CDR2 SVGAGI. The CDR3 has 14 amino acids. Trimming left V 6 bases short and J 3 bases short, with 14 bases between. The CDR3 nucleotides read TGTGCCAGCAGACAATCCCAGGCTCACACTGAAGCTTTCTTT. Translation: CASRQSQAHTEAFF.

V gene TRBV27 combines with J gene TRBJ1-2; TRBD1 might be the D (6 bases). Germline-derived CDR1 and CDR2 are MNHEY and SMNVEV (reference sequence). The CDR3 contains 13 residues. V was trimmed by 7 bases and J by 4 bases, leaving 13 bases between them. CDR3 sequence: CASTSDRSYGYTF. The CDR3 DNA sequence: TGTGCCAGCACTTCGGACAGATCCTATGGCTACACCTTC.

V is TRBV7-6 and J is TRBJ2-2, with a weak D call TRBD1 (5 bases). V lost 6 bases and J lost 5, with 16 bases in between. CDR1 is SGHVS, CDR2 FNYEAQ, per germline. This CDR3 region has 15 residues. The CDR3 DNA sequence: TGTGCCAGCAGTCGCAGGAACAGGCGTACCGGGGAGCTGTTTTTT. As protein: CASSRRNRRTGELFF. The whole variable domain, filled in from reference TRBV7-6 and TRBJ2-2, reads GAGVSQSPRYKVTKRGQDVALRCDPISGHVSLYWYRQALGQGPEFLTYFNYEAQQDKSGLPNDRFSAERPEGSISTLTIQRTEQRDSAMYRCASSRRNRRTGELFFGEGSRLTVL.

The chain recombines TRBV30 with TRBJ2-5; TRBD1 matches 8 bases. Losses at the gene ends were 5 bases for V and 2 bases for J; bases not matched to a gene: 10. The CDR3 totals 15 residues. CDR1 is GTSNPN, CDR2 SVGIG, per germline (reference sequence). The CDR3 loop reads CAWSPGRGLQETQYF. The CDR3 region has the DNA TGTGCCTGGTCACCCGGCAGGGGGCTGCAAGAGACCCAGTACTTC.

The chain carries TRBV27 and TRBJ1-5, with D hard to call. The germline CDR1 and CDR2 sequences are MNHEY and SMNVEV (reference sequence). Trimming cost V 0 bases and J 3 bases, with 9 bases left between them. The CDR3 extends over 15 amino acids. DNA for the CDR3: TGTGCCAGCAGTTTATCGAGCAGAGACAATCAGCCCCAGCATTTT. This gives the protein CASSLSSRDNQPQHF.

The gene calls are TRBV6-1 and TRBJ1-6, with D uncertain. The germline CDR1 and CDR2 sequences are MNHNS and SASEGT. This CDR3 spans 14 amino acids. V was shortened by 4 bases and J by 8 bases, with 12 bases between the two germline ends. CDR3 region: CASSGSQWDSPLHF. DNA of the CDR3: TGTGCCAGCAGTGGTTCACAGTGGGATTCACCCCTCCACTTT.

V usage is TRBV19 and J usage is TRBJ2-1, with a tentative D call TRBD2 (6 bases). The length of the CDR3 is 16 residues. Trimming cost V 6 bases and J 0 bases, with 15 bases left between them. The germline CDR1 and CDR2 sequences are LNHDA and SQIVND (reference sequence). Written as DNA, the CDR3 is TGTGCCAGTAGAACGGGCGGGGCCATCTCCTACAATGAGCAGTTCTTC. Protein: CASRTGGAISYNEQFF.

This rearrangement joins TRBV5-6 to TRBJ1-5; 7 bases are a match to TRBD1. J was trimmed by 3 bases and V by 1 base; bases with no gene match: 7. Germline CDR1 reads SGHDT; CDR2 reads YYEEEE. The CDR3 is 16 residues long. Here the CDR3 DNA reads TGTGCCAGCAGCTTGTACGGGACAGAGACCAATCAGCCCCAGCATTTT. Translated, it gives CASSLYGTETNQPQHF.

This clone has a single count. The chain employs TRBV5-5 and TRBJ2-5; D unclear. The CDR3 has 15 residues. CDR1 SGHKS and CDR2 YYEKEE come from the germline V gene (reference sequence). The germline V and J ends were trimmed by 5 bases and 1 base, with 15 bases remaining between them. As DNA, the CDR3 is TGTGCCAGCAGGTCCCCGGGCCAATCCCAAGAGACCCAGTACTTC. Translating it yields CASRSPGQSQETQYF.

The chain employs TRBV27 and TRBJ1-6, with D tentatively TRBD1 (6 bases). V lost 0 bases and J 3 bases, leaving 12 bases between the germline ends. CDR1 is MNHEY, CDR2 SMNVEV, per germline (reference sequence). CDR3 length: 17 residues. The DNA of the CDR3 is TGTGCCAGCAGTTTATCGGGGGCAGCAAGCTATAATTCACCCCTCCACTTT. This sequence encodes CASSLSGAASYNSPLHF.

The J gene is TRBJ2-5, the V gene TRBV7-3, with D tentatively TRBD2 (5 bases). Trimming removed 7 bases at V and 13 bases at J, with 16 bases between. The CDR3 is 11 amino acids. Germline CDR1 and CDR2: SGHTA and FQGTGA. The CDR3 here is CASTARRAGYF. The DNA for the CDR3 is TGTGCCAGCACCGCGCGGCGGGCGGGGTACTTC.

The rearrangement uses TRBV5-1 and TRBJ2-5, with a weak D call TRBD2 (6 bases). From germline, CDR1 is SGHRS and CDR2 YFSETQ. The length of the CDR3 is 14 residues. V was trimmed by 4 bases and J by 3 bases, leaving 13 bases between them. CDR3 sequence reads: CASSGGTLKETQYF. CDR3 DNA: TGCGCCAGCAGCGGCGGGACCCTGAAAGAGACCCAGTACTTC.

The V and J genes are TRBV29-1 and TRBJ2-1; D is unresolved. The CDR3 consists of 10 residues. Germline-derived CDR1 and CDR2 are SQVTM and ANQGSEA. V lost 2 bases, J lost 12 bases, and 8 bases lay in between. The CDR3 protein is CSVEFSVQFF. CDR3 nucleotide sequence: TGCAGCGTTGAATTTTCAGTGCAGTTCTTC.